The text below deals with one T cell receptor beta chain. Its antigen is currently unknown. Trimming left V 4 bases short and J 2 bases short, with 10 bases between. The CDR3 length is 14 residues. Germline CDR1 MNHNS, CDR2 SASEGT. Only United States sites treated participants with HIV. Each sample contained roughly 0.95-10 million cryopreserved PBMC, thawed before DNA extraction. The data belong to a study of long-term antiretroviral therapy in people with HIV. Version v3.0 of the immunoSEQ assay was performed at survey level. The table came from immunoSEQ multiplex PCR; TCRdb's copy has only in-frame clones and leaves some out. Among more than 25,000 clones listed, 97% were seen once. Overall study results and limits: The study found narrower CDR3 length ranges in HIV repertoires than in controls.

The V and J genes are TRBV6-1 and TRBJ2-3; D not certain. Material: unsorted PBMCs, obtained 7.6 years after starting antiretroviral therapy. The sequence derives from a man aged 25 to 40 with HIV. The DNA for the CDR3 is TGTGCCAGCAGTGGTACCGGGCCCACAGATACGCAGTATTTT. Translated: CASSGTGPTDTQYF.